This T cell receptor beta chain originates from a study of CD8 T cells in ankylosing spondylitis. Study-wide findings and caveats: Within matched ankylosing spondylitis synovial fluid, disease-linked clones were reportedly significantly enriched. Disease-linked clones bore a CD8+ phenotype and were relatively rare in peripheral blood. One TCR beta motif, made up of roughly eight highly homologous variants, appeared characteristic of ankylosing spondylitis blood.

V trimming: 5 bases; J trimming: 0 bases; junction bases outside the gene matches: 11. The CDR3 has 16 amino acids. Germline-derived CDR1 and CDR2 are DFQATT and SNEGSKA (reference sequence). Comment on this clonotype: The antigen is undetermined.

It was by quantitative 5'-RACE with molecular barcodes that TCR beta libraries were made. TCRdb called the 5' RACE reads again in MiXCR, with one record for every CDR3 protein. The repertoire holds a few hundred thousand distinct CDR3 sequences, with around 10% as singletons. Sequences were obtained from blood, either unsorted or a sorted T cell fraction (not recorded which). This TCR came from a male donor with ankylosing spondylitis or in good health (not recorded which). The rearrangement uses TRBV20-1 and TRBJ2-3, with 7 bases aligning to TRBD2. CDR3 residues: CSAGGGMSTSTDTQYF. CDR3 DNA sequence: TGCAGTGCTGGGGGGGGTATGTCCACGAGCACAGATACGCAGTATTTT.